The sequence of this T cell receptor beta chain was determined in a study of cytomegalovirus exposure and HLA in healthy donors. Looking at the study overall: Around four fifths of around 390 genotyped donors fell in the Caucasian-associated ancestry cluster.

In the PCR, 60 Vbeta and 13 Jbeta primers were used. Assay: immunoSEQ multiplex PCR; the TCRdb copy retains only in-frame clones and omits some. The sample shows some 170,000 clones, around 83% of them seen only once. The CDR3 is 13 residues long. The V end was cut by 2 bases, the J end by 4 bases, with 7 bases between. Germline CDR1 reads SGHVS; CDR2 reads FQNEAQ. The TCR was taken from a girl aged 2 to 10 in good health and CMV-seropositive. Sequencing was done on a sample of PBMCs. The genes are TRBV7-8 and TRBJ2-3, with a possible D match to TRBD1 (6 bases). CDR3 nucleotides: TGTGCCAGCAGCTTAAGGGGGTCAGATACGCAGTATTTT. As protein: CASSLRGSDTQYF.